The 16 T cell receptor beta chains in this list originate from one sample, sequenced in a study of cytomegalovirus exposure and HLA in healthy donors. The study ran its PCR with 60 Vbeta and 13 Jbeta primers. The data were produced by immunoSEQ multiplex PCR, yet TCRdb's version contains in-frame clones alone and is incomplete. This sample carries roughly 120,000 clones, around 67% of them seen once, and the ten largest clones take approximately 2.1%. Sequencing input: PBMCs. The receptors come from a woman aged 40 to 55 in good health and CMV-seropositive.

This chain uses TRBV27 with TRBJ2-1; 12 nucleotides match TRBD2. With V trimmed by 1 base and J by 0 bases, 7 bases remained unmatched. CDR3 size: 19 residues. Germline V lookup: CDR1 MNHEY, CDR2 SMNVEV (reference sequence). This CDR3 is CASSLFSTSGRSSYNEQFF. The CDR3 DNA reads as TGTGCCAGCAGTTTATTTTCCACTAGCGGGAGGAGCTCCTACAATGAGCAGTTCTTC.

The chain uses TRBV6-5 and TRBJ2-4; unclear D gene. CDR1 MNHEY and CDR2 SVGAGI come from the germline V gene. The CDR3 runs to 13 residues. The V and J ends lost 4 bases and 5 bases respectively, with 9 bases between them. CDR3 DNA: TGTGCCAGCAGTTTCCTAACAGAAAACATTCAGTACTTC. Its protein product is CASSFLTENIQYF.

The V call is TRBV6-1, the J call TRBJ1-2; D is unclear. Germline V gene data show CDR1 as MNHNS and CDR2 as SASEGT. CDR3 size: 11 residues. Deletions cut 7 bases from V and 3 bases from J, with 6 bases between. The CDR3 bases are TGTGCCAGCAATCGAGACTATGGCTACACCTTC. It translates to CASNRDYGYTF.

The chain couples TRBV30 to TRBJ1-4, with 8 bases aligning to TRBD1. There are 16 residues in the CDR3. Trimming cost V 1 base and J 7 bases; bases outside gene matches: 11. In germline, CDR1 is GTSNPN, CDR2 SVGIG (reference sequence). The CDR3 nucleotides are TGTGCCTGGAGTGCCAAATATACAGGGGGTGGTGAAAAACTGTTTTTT. Amino acids: CAWSAKYTGGGEKLFF.

The J gene is TRBJ2-3, the V gene TRBV21-1; no DNA check was done on the table's D call, TRBD1. TRBV21-1 is listed as a pseudogene. The CDR3 extends over 15 amino acids. The CDR3 protein is CASILQGACTDTQYF. CDR3 sequence (DNA): TGTGCCAGCATCCTACAGGGCGCCTGCACAGATACGCAGTATTTT.

This clone has more than one count but fewer than ten. V gene TRBV5-4 combines with J gene TRBJ1-1; D is uncertain. The CDR3 is made up of 13 amino acids. The germline V gene encodes CDR1 SGHNT and CDR2 YYREEE (reference sequence). Trimming removed 0 bases from V and 3 bases from J, with 6 bases in between. The CDR3 loop reads CASSLDSYTEAFF. CDR3 DNA: TGTGCCAGCAGCTTGGACAGCTACACTGAAGCTTTCTTT.

This chain joins TRBV7-2 and TRBJ1-4; D is ambiguous. Germline V lookup: CDR1 SGHTA, CDR2 FQGNSA. The V and J ends lost 5 bases and 8 bases respectively, with 15 bases between them. The CDR3 sequence is 14 residues long. CDR3 DNA: TGTGCCAGCAGCCGGGCGGGGTTAGGAGAAAAACTGTTTTTT. Residues: CASSRAGLGEKLFF. The full variable domain, its missing parts supplied by reference TRBV7-2 and TRBJ1-4, is GAGVSQSPSNKVTEKGKDVELRCDPISGHTALYWYRQSLGQGLEFLIYFQGNSAPDKSGLPSDRFSAERTGGSVSTLTIQRTQQEDSAVYLCASSRAGLGEKLFFGSGTQLSVL.

The gene calls are TRBV5-4 and TRBJ2-7, with unresolved D. CDR1 is SGHNT and CDR2 is YYREEE in the germline V gene (reference sequence). This CDR3 contains 14 residues. The ends were cut back, 3 bases at V and 0 bases at J, with 10 bases in the middle. The CDR3 region is CASSSIGSSYEQYF. In nucleotides, the CDR3 is TGTGCCAGCAGCTCGATCGGGTCCTCCTACGAGCAGTACTTC.

This sequence joins TRBV5-5 and TRBJ2-6; D is possibly TRBD1 (6 bases). The V gene's germline CDR1 is SGHKS and CDR2 YYEKEE (reference sequence). This CDR3 comprises 15 residues. V was shortened by 5 bases and J by 2 bases, with 11 bases between the two germline ends. The CDR3 region is CASRIQGAGANVLTF. The CDR3 DNA reads TGTGCCAGCAGGATACAGGGAGCTGGGGCCAACGTCCTGACTTTC. The full variable domain, rest sourced from reference TRBV5-5 and TRBJ2-6, is DAGVTQSPTHLIKTRGQQVTLRCSPISGHKSVSWYQQVLGQGPQFIFQYYEKEERGRGNFPDRFSARQFPNYSSELNVNALLLGDSALYLCASRIQGAGANVLTFGAGSRLTVL.

The V call is TRBV5-4, the J call TRBJ1-2; the match to TRBD1 covers 7 bases. Trimming cost V 3 bases and J 4 bases; bases outside gene matches: 9. CDR1 is SGHNT, CDR2 YYREEE, per germline (reference sequence). This CDR3 is 15 amino acids long. The DNA of the CDR3 is TGTGCCAGCAGCTACGGACTGACAGGGAGCTATGGCTACACCTTC. The encoded protein is CASSYGLTGSYGYTF.

V and J are TRBV28 and TRBJ1-2, with a weak D call TRBD1 (5 bases). Between the trimmed V and J ends, which lost 6 bases and 8 bases, there was a span of 16 bases. The length of the CDR3 is 13 residues. Germline CDR1 and CDR2: MDHEN and SYDVKM. The CDR3 DNA is TGTGCCAGCAGCCGTTCCTCAGGGAGGGGCTACACCTTC. This translates into CASSRSSGRGYTF.

The genes are TRBV4-3 and TRBJ2-1; the D gene is possibly TRBD1 (6 bases). V shed 4 bases and J shed 6 bases, with 16 bases lying between them. The germline gives CDR1 LGHNA, CDR2 YSLEER. The CDR3 consists of 15 residues. In DNA, the CDR3 is TGCGCCAGCAGCCTAGGAACGGGACATAGCAATGAGCAGTTCTTC. This encodes CASSLGTGHSNEQFF.

J is TRBJ1-2 and V is TRBV5-1, with 9 bases aligning to TRBD1. The CDR3 consists of 17 residues. J was trimmed by 5 bases and V by 0 bases; bases with no gene match: 11. Germline V lookup: CDR1 SGHRS, CDR2 YFSETQ. The CDR3: CASSLEGQGGPTYGYTF. The DNA for the CDR3 is TGCGCCAGCAGCTTGGAGGGACAGGGTGGGCCGACATATGGCTACACCTTC.

The chain joins TRBV15 to TRBJ2-7, with 9 bases identical to TRBD2. Trimming took 1 base from V and 7 from J; bases not matched to a gene: 5. CDR3 length equals 14 residues. CDR1 and CDR2 from the germline V gene are LNHNV and YYDKDF (reference sequence). The DNA of the CDR3 is TGTGCCACCAGCAGAGTGGCGGGAGGGCCGGAGCAGTACTTC. It is translated as CATSRVAGGPEQYF.

This clone was observed a few times. The chain couples TRBV25-1 to TRBJ1-2, with TRBD1 matching over 7 bases. V was clipped by 4 bases and J by 4 bases; unmatched bases: 9. Looked up from germline, CDR1 is MGHDK and CDR2 is SYGVNS. There are 15 residues in the CDR3. Here the CDR3 DNA reads TGTGCCAGCAGTGCCCCGGACAGGCAATCCTATGGCTACACCTTC. As protein: CASSAPDRQSYGYTF.

Points on this clone: Other DNA sequences in this specimen translate into the identical CDR3. J is TRBJ1-2 and V is TRBV7-2; perhaps TRBD1 as D (6 bases). Trimming removed 1 base at V and 2 bases at J, with 8 bases between. The CDR3 covers 14 residues. Per germline, CDR1 SGHTA and CDR2 FQGNSA. The CDR3 DNA sequence: TGTGCCAGCAGCTTAGGGCAGGGGAACTATGGCTACACCTTC. This gives the protein CASSLGQGNYGYTF.